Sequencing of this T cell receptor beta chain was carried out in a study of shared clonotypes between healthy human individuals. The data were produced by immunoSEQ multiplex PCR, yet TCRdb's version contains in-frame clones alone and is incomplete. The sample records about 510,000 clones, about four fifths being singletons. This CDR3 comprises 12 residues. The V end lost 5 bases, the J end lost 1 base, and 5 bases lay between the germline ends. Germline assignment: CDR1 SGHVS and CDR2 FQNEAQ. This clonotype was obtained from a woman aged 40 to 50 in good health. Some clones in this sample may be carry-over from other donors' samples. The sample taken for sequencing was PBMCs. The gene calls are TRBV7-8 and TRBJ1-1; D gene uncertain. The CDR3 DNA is TGTGCCAGCAGCCCCCGGAACACTGAAGCTTTCTTT. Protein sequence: CASSPRNTEAFF.